This T cell receptor beta chain was observed in a study of T cell responses to AZD1222 COVID-19 vaccine. This clone is a singleton in its sample. The repertoire was sequenced with immunoSEQ multiplex PCR; TCRdb's copy has only in-frame clones and lacks some. The table lists about 130,000 clones, more than 85% of them singletons, with 1.6% in the top ten. This CDR3 has 12 residues. Between the trimmed V and J ends, which lost 6 bases and 2 bases, there was a span of 11 bases. CDR1 is SQVTM, CDR2 ANQGSEA, per germline. This receptor was obtained from an adult in good health. The V and J genes are TRBV29-1 and TRBJ2-7; possible D gene TRBD1, 6 bases. The specimen comprised peripheral blood, sampled on day 0 of AZD1222 vaccination. The CDR3 coding sequence is TGCAGCGTAAGGGACACAGCCTACGAGCAGTACTTC. It specifies CSVRDTAYEQYF.